This T cell receptor (beta chain) was found in a study of PD-L1 blockade in urothelial cancer. Study-level background: Males with bladder-origin urothelial cancer made up about nine tenths of the roughly 29 patients.

A few counts support this clone. Germline V gene sequence: CDR1 MGHDK, CDR2 SYGVNS. This CDR3 is 17 amino acids long. V dropped 2 bases and J dropped 0; count of bases not matched to a gene: 10. The method was immunoSEQ multiplex PCR; TCRdb's version includes in-frame clones alone and lacks a portion of them. Of more than 80,000 clones in the sample, 82% were seen once. The TCR comes from a man in his 70s with urothelial cancer. Sequences were derived from PBMCs, sampled around atezolizumab (anti-PD-L1) treatment. The V call is TRBV25-1, the J call TRBJ2-7; the match to TRBD1 covers 7 bases. CDR3 residues: CASSEGREGTASYEQYF. The DNA of the CDR3 is TGTGCCAGCAGTGAAGGGCGTGAAGGGACAGCCTCCTACGAGCAGTACTTC.